The clone carrying this T cell receptor (beta chain) was observed a few times. The antigen is not known. This specimen comes from a study of CD8 T cells in ankylosing spondylitis. Study outcomes and limitations: A motif in TCR beta, a set of several highly homologous variants, appeared characteristic of ankylosing spondylitis blood.

TCRdb re-called the 5' RACE reads through MiXCR, storing one row per CDR3 protein. Of 100,000 to 150,000 distinct CDR3 sequences in the sample, approximately 17% are singletons; the top ten hold roughly a third. Looked up from germline, CDR1 is MGHRA and CDR2 is YSYEKL. Trimming removed 1 base from V and 0 bases from J, with 7 bases in between. The CDR3 sequence is 15 residues long. Material for sequencing was blood, either unsorted or a sorted T cell fraction (not recorded which). V gene TRBV4-1 combines with J gene TRBJ1-5; D is undetermined. This clonotype was sampled from a male donor with ankylosing spondylitis. CDR3 region: CASSQVADSNQPQHF. The CDR3 DNA is TGCGCCAGCAGCCAAGTAGCAGATAGCAATCAGCCCCAGCATTTT.